The clone carrying this TCR beta chain showed up many times. This sample is part of a study of shared clonotypes between healthy human individuals. Evenly divided among several immunoSEQ plates was the genomic DNA of each subset. Produced via immunoSEQ multiplex PCR; TCRdb's table is partial and in-frame only. The sample consists of fewer than 700,000 clones, roughly four fifths of them appearing once. Donation came from healthy HIV-negative adults that had no recent acute infections or vaccinations. The CDR3 consists of 12 residues. Germline V gene sequence: CDR1 SQVTM, CDR2 ANQGSEA. With 4 bases clipped from V and 4 bases from J, the junction kept 0 bases outside the gene matches.

This rearrangement joins TRBV29-1 to TRBJ2-3; 9 nucleotides match TRBD1. The sequence came from a woman in her forties in good health. Some clones in this sample may be carry-over from other donors' samples. Sequenced: PBMCs. The CDR3 sequence: CSVGTGADTQYF. CDR3 sequence (DNA): TGCAGCGTTGGGACAGGGGCAGATACGCAGTATTTT.